This T cell receptor beta chain appears in the sequencing data of a study of response to subunit inactivated influenza vaccine. Study findings and constraints: Each seasonal influenza vaccination, the authors suggested, recruits few new T cells.

A single record per CDR3 protein comes from TCRdb applying MiXCR to the RT-PCR reads. Seen here are almost 250,000 distinct CDR3 sequences, 12% observed once, and the top ten hold 7.8%. The CDR3 consists of 15 residues. V lost 3 bases, J lost 5 bases, and 14 bases lay in between. Germline-derived CDR1 and CDR2 are MDHEN and SYDVKM. Details on this clonotype: Its specificity is not known.

The sample here was non-naive T cells sorted from PBMCs, taken about 14 days before vaccination. This rearrangement joins TRBV28 to TRBJ1-5; maybe TRBD1 (6 bases). The source is a man in his fifties who received an inactivated influenza vaccine. The CDR3 protein is CASSFPEGTHQPQHF. CDR3 DNA: TGTGCCAGCAGTTTTCCGGAAGGGACACATCAGCCCCAGCATTTT. Variable domain in full (rest from reference TRBV28 and TRBJ1-5): DVKVTQSSRYLVKRTGEKVFLECVQDMDHENMFWYRQDPGLGLRLIYFSYDVKMKEKGDIPEGYSVSREKKERFSLILESASTNQTSMYLCASSFPEGTHQPQHFGDGTRLSIL.